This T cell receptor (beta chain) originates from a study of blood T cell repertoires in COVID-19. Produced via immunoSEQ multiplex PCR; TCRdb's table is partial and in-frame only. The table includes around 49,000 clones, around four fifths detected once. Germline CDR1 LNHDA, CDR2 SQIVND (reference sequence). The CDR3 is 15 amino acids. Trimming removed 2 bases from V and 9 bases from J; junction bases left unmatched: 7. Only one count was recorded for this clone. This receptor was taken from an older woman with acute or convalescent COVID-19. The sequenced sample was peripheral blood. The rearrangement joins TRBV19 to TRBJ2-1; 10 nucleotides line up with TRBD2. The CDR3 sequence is CASSIISGGAGEQFF. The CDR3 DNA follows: TGTGCCAGTAGTATAATCAGCGGGGGGGCGGGTGAGCAGTTCTTC.